This T cell receptor beta chain originates from a study of OX40 agonist ivuxolimab in advanced cancers. Study-wide background: Hepatocellular carcinoma, melanoma, renal cell or head and neck cancer affected the dose-escalation patients.

CDR3 length equals 18 residues. Germline trimming cut 1 base from V and 2 bases from J; bases unmatched to any gene: 14. CDR1 is LNHNV, CDR2 YYDKDF, per germline (reference sequence). Profiled with immunoSEQ multiplex PCR; TCRdb holds only in-frame clones, not every one. The table has nearly 110,000 clones, approximately 89% seen once. Sampling of blood occurred at baseline, cycle 4 day 1, and cycle 7 day 1. The chain combines TRBV15 with TRBJ2-7, with 7 bases matching TRBD2. This TCR came from an adult with an advanced solid tumor such as melanoma, head and neck, liver or kidney cancer. The source was CD4+ or CD8+ T cells sorted from blood, collected in a trial of the OX40 agonist ivuxolimab. This CDR3 reads CATSRGGLAGNSPYEQYF. In DNA form, the CDR3 reads TGTGCCACCAGCAGAGGGGGGTTAGCGGGTAACTCTCCCTACGAGCAGTACTTC.